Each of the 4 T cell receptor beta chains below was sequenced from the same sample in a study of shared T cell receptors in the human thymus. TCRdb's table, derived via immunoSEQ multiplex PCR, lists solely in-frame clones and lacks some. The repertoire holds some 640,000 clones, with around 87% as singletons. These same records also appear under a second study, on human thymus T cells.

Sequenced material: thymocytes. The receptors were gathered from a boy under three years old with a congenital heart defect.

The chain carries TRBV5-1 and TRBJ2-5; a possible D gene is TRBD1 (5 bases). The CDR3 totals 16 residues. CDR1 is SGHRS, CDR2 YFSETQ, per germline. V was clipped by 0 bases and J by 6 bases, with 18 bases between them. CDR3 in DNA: TGCGCCAGCAGCTTGGGCCGGACAACCCAGGAAAAGACCCAGTACTTC. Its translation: CASSLGRTTQEKTQYF.

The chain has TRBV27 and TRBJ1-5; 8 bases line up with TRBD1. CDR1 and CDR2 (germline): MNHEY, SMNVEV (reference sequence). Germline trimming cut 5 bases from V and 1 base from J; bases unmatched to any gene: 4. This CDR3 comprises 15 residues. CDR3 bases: TGTGCCAGCAGTAAGACAGGGGCGAGCAATCAGCCCCAGCATTTT. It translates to CASSKTGASNQPQHF.

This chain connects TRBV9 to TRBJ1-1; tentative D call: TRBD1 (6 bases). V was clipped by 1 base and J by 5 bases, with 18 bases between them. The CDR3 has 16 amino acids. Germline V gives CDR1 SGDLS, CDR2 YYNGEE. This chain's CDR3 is CASSVSGWGRGTEAFF. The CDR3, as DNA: TGTGCCAGCAGCGTAAGTGGCTGGGGGCGAGGTACTGAAGCTTTCTTT.

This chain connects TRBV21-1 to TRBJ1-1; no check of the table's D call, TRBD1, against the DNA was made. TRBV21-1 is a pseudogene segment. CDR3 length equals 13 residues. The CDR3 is CASSPGLNTEAFF. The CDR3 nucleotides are TGTGCCAGCAGCCCAGGCTTGAACACTGAAGCTTTCTTT.